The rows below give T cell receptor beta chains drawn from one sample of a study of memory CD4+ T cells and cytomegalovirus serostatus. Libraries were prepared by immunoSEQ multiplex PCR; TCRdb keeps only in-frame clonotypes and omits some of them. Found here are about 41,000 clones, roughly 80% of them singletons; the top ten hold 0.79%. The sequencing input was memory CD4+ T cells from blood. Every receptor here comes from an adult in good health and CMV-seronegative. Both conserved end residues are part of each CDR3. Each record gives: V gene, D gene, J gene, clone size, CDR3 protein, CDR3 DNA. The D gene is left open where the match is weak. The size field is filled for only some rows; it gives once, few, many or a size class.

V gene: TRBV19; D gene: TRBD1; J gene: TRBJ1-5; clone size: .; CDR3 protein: CASSIGTGNSNQPQHF; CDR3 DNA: TGTGCCAGTAGTATAGGGACAGGGAATAGCAATCAGCCCCAGCATTTT
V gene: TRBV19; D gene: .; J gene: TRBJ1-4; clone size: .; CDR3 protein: CASSIEVEKLFF; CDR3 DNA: TGTGCCAGTAGTATAGAGGTTGAAAAACTGTTTTTT
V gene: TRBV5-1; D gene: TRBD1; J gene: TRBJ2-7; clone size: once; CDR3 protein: CASSTGQGAGLSSYEQYF; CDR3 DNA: TGCGCCAGCAGCACCGGACAGGGGGCCGGCCTAAGCTCCTACGAGCAGTACTTC
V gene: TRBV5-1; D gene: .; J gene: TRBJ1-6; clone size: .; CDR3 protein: CASSLGVASNSPLHF; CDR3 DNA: TGCGCCAGCAGCTTGGGCGTTGCGAGTAATTCACCCCTCCACTTT
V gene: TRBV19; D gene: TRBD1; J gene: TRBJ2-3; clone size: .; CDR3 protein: CASSRDSTFRTQYF; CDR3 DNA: TGTGCCAGTAGCCGGGACAGCACCTTCCGTACGCAGTATTTT
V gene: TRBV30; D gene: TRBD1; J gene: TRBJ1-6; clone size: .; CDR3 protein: CAWRGQAREVVHF; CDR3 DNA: TGTGCCTGGAGGGGACAGGCCCGCGAGGTTGTCCACTTT
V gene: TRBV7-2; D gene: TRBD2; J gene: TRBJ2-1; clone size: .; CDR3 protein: CASSSRTSGGYNEQFF; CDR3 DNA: TGTGCCAGCAGCTCCCGGACTAGCGGGGGGTACAATGAGCAGTTCTTC
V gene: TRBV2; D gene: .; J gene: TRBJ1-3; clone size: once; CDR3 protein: CASSEGRGGNTIYF; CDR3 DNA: TGTGCCAGCAGTGAGGGCAGGGGAGGAAACACCATATATTTT
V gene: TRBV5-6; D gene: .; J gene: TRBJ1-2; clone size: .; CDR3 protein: CASSLEGAGMGSRGYTF; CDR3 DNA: TGTGCCAGCAGCTTGGAAGGTGCAGGTATGGGTTCACGTGGCTACACCTTC
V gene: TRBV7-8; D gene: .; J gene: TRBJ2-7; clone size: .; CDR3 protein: CASSLGRRRGTDTYF; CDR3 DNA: TGTGCCAGCAGCTTAGGTAGGAGGCGCGGGACAGATACGTACTTC
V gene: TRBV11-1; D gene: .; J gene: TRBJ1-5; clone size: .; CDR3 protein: CASSFEGRGQPQHF; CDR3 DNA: TGTGCCAGCAGCTTCGAGGGACGAGGTCAGCCCCAGCATTTT
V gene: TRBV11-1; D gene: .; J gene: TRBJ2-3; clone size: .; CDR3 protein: CASSPPSKDTQYF; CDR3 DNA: TGTGCCAGCAGCCCCCCTAGTAAAGATACGCAGTATTTT
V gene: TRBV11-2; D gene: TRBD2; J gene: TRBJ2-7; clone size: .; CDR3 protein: CASGRGGEAQYF; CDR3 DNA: TGTGCCAGCGGGAGGGGTGGGGAAGCGCAGTACTTC
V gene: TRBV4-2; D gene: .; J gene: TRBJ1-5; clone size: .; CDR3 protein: CASSQDSGNGRPQHF; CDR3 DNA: TGTGCCAGCAGCCAAGATTCTGGGAACGGGAGGCCCCAGCATTTT
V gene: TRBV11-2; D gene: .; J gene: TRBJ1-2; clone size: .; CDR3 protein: CASSLGGREGYGYTF; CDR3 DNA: TGTGCCAGCAGCTTAGGCGGCAGGGAGGGCTATGGCTACACCTTC
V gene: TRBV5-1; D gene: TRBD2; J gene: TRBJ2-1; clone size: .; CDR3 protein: CASSLDGTSGEEQFF; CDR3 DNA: TGCGCCAGCAGCCTTGACGGGACTAGCGGCGAAGAGCAGTTCTTC
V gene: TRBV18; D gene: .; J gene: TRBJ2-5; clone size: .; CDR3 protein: CASSPYGGRGETQYF; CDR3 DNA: TGTGCCAGCTCACCTTACGGGGGCCGAGGGGAGACCCAGTACTTC
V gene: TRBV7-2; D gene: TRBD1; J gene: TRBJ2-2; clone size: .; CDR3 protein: CASSATTGGDELFF; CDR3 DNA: TGTGCCAGCAGCGCCACGACAGGGGGCGACGAGCTGTTTTTT
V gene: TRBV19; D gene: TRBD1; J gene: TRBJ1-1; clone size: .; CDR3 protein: CASSRQGGTEAFF; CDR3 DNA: TGTGCCAGTAGTCGACAGGGGGGCACTGAAGCTTTCTTT
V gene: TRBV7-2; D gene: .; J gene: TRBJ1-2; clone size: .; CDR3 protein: CASSLARVDGYTF; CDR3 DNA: TGTGCCAGCAGCTTAGCGCGGGTAGATGGCTACACCTTC
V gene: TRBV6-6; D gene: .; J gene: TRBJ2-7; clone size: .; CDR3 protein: CASTYASGAYEQYF; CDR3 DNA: TGTGCCAGCACCTACGCCTCGGGAGCCTACGAGCAGTACTTC
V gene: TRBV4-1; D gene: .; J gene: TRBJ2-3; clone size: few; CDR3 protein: CASSHPRTDTQYF; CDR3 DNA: TGCGCCAGCAGCCACCCCCGCACGGATACGCAGTATTTT
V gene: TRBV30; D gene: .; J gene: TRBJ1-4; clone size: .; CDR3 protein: CAWARLGGNEKLFF; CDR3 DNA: TGTGCCTGGGCTCGACTAGGGGGGAATGAAAAACTGTTTTTT
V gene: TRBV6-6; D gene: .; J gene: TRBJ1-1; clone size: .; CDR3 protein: CASSWTANTEAFF; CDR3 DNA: TGTGCCAGCAGTTGGACAGCGAACACTGAAGCTTTCTTT
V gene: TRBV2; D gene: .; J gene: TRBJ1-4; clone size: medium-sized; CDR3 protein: CASRVEKLFF; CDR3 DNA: TGTGCCAGCAGGGTAGAAAAACTGTTTTTT
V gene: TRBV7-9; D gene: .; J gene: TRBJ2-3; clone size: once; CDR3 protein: CASSLQGTSTDTQYF; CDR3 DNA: TGTGCCAGCAGCTTACAGGGGACTAGCACAGATACGCAGTATTTT
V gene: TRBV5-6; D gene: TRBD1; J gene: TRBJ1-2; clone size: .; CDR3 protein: CASSLGGTYGYTF; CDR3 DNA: TGTGCCAGCAGCTTAGGGGGCACATATGGCTACACCTTC
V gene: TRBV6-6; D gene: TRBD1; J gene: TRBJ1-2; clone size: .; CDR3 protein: CASSPGQVYGYTF; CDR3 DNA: TGTGCCAGCAGCCCGGGACAGGTCTATGGCTACACCTTC
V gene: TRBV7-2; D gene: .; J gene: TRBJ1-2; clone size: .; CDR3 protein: CAGSQGANYGYTF; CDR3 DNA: TGTGCCGGCAGCCAAGGGGCTAACTATGGCTACACCTTC
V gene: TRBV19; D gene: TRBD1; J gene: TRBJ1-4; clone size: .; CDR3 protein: CASRGQGAEKLFF; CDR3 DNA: TGTGCCAGTAGGGGACAGGGGGCTGAAAAACTGTTTTTT
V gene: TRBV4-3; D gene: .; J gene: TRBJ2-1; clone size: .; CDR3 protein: CASSQGATSSYNEQFF; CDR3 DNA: TGCGCCAGCAGCCAAGGGGCGACGAGCTCCTACAATGAGCAGTTCTTC
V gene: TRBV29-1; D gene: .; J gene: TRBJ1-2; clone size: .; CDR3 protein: CSVVQDYGYTF; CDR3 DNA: TGCAGCGTTGTCCAGGACTATGGCTACACCTTC
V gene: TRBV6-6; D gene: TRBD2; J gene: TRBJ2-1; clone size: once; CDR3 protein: CASTPGTRRNEQFF; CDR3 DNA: TGTGCCAGCACTCCCGGGACTAGGAGAAATGAGCAGTTCTTC
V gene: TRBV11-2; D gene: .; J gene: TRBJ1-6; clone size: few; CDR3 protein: CASSLLQGNSPLHF; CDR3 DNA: TGTGCCAGCAGCTTACTACAGGGTAACTCACCCCTCCACTTT
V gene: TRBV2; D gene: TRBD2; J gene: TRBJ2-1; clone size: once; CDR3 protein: CASSSGGYNEQFF; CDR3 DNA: TGTGCCAGCAGTAGCGGGGGGTACAATGAGCAGTTCTTC
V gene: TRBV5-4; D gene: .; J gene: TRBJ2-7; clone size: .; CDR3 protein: CASRRTGGGEHEQYF; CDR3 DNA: TGTGCCAGCAGACGGACAGGAGGGGGTGAACACGAGCAGTACTTC
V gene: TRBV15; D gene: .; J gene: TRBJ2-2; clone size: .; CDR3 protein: CATGETNTGELFF; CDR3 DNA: TGTGCCACCGGGGAGACGAACACCGGGGAGCTGTTTTTT
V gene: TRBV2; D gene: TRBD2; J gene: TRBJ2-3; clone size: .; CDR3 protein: CASSDSGTSAGTDTQYF; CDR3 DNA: TGTGCCAGCAGCGACTCCGGGACTAGCGCGGGCACAGATACGCAGTATTTT
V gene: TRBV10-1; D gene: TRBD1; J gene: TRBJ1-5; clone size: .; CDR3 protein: CAKTGRTRKTSNQPQHF; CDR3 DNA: TGCGCCAAGACAGGGAGGACAAGAAAAACTAGCAATCAGCCCCAGCATTTT
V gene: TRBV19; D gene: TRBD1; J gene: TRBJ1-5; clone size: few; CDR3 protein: CATLDRLGGPQHF; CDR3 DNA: TGTGCCACCCTGGACAGGCTAGGAGGGCCCCAGCATTTT
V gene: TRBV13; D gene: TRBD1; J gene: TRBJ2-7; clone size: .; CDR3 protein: CASSPRQGRTHEQYF; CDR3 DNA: TGTGCCAGCAGCCCCCGACAGGGGAGAACTCACGAGCAGTACTTC
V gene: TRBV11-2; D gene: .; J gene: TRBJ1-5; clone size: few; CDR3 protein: CASSAQMEQPQHF; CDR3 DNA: TGTGCCAGCAGCGCCCAGATGGAGCAGCCCCAGCATTTT
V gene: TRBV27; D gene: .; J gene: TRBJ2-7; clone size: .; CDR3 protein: CASSPRPSALSYEQYF; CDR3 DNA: TGTGCCAGCAGTCCTAGACCTAGCGCCCTCTCCTACGAGCAGTACTTC
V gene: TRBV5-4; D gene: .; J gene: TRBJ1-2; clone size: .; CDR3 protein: CASSFASGNGYTF; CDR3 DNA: TGTGCCAGCAGCTTCGCGTCCGGGAATGGCTACACCTTC
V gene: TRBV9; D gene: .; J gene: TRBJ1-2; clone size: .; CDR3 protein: CASSDWGRNYGYTF; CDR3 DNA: TGTGCCAGCAGCGACTGGGGGCGGAACTATGGCTACACCTTC
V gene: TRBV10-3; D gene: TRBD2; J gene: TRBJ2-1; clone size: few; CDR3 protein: CAISESSGGNTNEQFF; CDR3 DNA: TGTGCCATCAGTGAGTCTAGCGGGGGGAATACCAATGAGCAGTTCTTC
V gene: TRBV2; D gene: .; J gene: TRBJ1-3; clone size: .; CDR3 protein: CASSEAGTPSGNTIYF; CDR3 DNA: TGTGCCAGCAGTGAAGCCGGGACACCCTCTGGAAACACCATATATTTT
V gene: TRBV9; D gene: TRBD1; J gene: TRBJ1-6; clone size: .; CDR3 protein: CASSVRGGASPLHF; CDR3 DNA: TGTGCCAGCAGCGTTAGAGGGGGCGCTTCACCCCTCCACTTT
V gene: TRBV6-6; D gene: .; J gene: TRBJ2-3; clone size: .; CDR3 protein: CASKVFGGAGDTQYF; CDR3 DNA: TGTGCCAGCAAGGTGTTCGGAGGGGCCGGAGATACGCAGTATTTT
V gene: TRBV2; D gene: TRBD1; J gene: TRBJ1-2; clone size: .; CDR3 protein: CASSRQGEGYTF; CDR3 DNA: TGTGCCAGCAGTCGACAGGGAGAGGGCTACACCTTC
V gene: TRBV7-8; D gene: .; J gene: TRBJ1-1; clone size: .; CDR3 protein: CASSLNRRGTEAFF; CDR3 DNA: TGTGCCAGCAGCTTAAATCGCAGGGGCACTGAAGCTTTCTTT
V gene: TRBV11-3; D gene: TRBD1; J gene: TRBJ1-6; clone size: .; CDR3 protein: CASSAGTGNSPLHF; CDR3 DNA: TGTGCCAGCAGCGCCGGGACAGGCAATTCACCCCTCCACTTT
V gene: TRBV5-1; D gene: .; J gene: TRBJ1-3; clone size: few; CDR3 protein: CASSTVGTVGNTIYF; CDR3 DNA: TGCGCCAGCAGTACCGTCGGGACTGTGGGAAACACCATATATTTT
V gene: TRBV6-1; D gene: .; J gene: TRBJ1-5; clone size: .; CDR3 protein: CASTALRGRNQPQHF; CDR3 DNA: TGTGCCAGCACGGCCCTAAGAGGGCGCAATCAGCCCCAGCATTTT
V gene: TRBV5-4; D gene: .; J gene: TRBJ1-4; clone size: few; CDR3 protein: CASSAYQGGGEKLFF; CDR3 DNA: TGTGCCAGCAGCGCGTATCAGGGCGGTGGAGAAAAACTGTTTTTT
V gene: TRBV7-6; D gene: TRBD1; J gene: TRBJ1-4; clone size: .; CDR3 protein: CASSFADREDANEKLFF; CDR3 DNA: TGTGCCAGCAGCTTTGCGGACAGGGAGGATGCTAATGAAAAACTGTTTTTT
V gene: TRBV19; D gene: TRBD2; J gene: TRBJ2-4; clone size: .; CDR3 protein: CASSIQVGGDPAKNIQYF; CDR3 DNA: TGTGCCAGTAGTATTCAGGTCGGGGGGGACCCTGCCAAAAACATTCAGTACTTC
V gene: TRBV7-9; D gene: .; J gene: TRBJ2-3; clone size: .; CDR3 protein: CASSQTPMVEYF; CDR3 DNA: TGTGCCAGCAGCCAAACGCCTATGGTGGAGTATTTT
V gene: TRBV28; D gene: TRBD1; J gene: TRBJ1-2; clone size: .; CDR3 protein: CASSSGTGYRYTF; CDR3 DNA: TGTGCCAGCAGTTCTGGGACAGGCTATCGCTACACCTTC
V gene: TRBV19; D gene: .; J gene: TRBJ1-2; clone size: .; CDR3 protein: CASSIAGNYGYTF; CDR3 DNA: TGTGCCAGTAGTATCGCAGGGAACTATGGCTACACCTTC